This T cell receptor beta chain was sequenced during a study of PD-L1 blockade in urothelial cancer. Across the whole study: Male sex and bladder-origin urothelial cancer were recorded for twenty-five of 29 patients. Samples of blood were analyzed 3 weeks (second dose) and 6 weeks after treatment start.

The CDR3 spans 11 residues. CDR1 is MDHEN, CDR2 SYDVKM, per germline. V lost 7 bases to trimming and J lost 2 bases, with 6 bases between them. Clones were sequenced by immunoSEQ multiplex PCR, and TCRdb holds only the in-frame ones, with some missing. The table includes around 25,000 clones, about 83% detected once. On this clone: What it binds is unknown.

Broader study findings: Pretreatment peripheral blood TCR clonality that fell below the median predicted better survival among the patients studied.

Anywhere from 1 to 8 samples came from each patient, spanning pretreatment and on-treatment. The sequencing used PBMCs, collected around atezolizumab (anti-PD-L1) treatment. This chain connects TRBV28 to TRBJ2-7; D gene ambiguous. This TCR was recovered from a man in his fifties or sixties with urothelial cancer. The CDR3 DNA reads TGTGCCAGCACCTCAGCCTACGAGCAGTACTTC. Its protein is CASTSAYEQYF.